This T cell receptor beta chain was captured in a study of regulatory T cells in long-lasting Graves disease (TCRdb year 2021). The study in broad terms: In the newly diagnosed Graves' disease group, patients had been taking antithyroid drugs for less than 3 months. This study used TCR sequencing and RNA sequencing of peripheral blood to compare persistent Graves' disease patients against newly diagnosed Graves' disease patients. The study took place in China and was registered as a clinical trial. A total of about 35 samples underwent TCR sequencing, from 13 patients with persistent Graves' disease and 20 patients with newly diagnosed Graves' disease.

Explained via the paper, the time point label denotes: newly diagnosed GD, antithyroid drugs for less than 3 months. For both TCR sequencing and RNA sequencing, RNA was extracted from PBMCs using TRIzol. The diagnosis of Graves' disease followed American Thyroid Association guidelines. Recruitment of patients was carried out at an endocrinology department in Xi'an, China. Each patient gave about 8.1 milliliters of peripheral blood, collected in an EDTA anticoagulant tube. Ficoll Paque Plus density gradient separation was used to isolate PBMCs, and no further T cell sorting was performed. An Agilent 2100 Bioanalyzer and agarose gel were used to assess RNA quality, and a NanoDrop 2000 was used to measure RNA concentration. Libraries were built with multiplex PCR. This sample was sequenced with an Illumina HiSeq 4000. To build TCR beta libraries, CDR3 regions were amplified by Arm-PCR using iRepertoire HTBI primers. PCR products were gel purified before sequencing. The study's own analysis went as follows. Gene usage analysis of CDR3 amino acid clonotypes used the approximately 62 TRBV and some 13 TRBJ segments found across samples. COPE and FqMerger were used to merge the filtered high-quality paired reads into contigs. BLAST was used to align contigs to IMGT TRBV, TRBD and TRBJ reference genes, and CDR3 was defined according to IMGT. Any clonotype with a frequency above 0.1% was classified as a highly expanded clone. Shannon entropy served as the measure of repertoire diversity, while the Gini coefficient captured V-J evenness. Clonotypes shared by more than one individual were considered public. In-frame beta chains were kept once TCRdb had trimmed the public reads at Q25 with fastp and called clones with MiXCR. Rows are combined by CDR3 protein, so each entry shows the most common genes and DNA. Here the V and J calls rest on TCRdb's processing, not on the authors' analysis. The sample contains some 340,000 distinct CDR3 sequences, 12% of them found a single time. The ten largest clones take up approximately 17% of the sample.

From cysteine to phenylalanine, the CDR3 is 15 amino acids long. Only the CDR3 DNA stays, 45 bases, in frame from base 1. From V the trimming removes 7 bases and from J it removes 1 base, while the gene matches leave 6 bases of the junction unaccounted for. Per the germline V gene, MNHNS is the CDR1 and SASEGT is the CDR2. This clonotype was counted at least ten times. Its antigen is not yet known. No much larger clonotype is one base removed from it; base qualities were not supplied. The study at large found these results: Only peripheral blood was studied, because thyroid tissue, the primary lesion, was inaccessible. Only the TCR beta chain was sequenced and analyzed. Lower TCR Shannon entropy and fewer highly expanded clones were observed in persistent Graves' disease patients than in newly diagnosed patients, which suggested clonal expansion. A larger number of public clonotypes was shared among persistent patients (approximately 3,000) than among newly diagnosed patients (around 870). Persistent disease showed preferential use of TRBV28, TRBJ1-2 and TRBJ2-5, whereas newly diagnosed disease favored TRBV20-1 and TRBJ2-1. The small sample size was acknowledged by the authors as a limitation that may reduce accuracy.

The same sample was also studied in work on T cells in Graves' hyperthyroidism and ophthalmopathy. Drawing on the second study: A patient counted as having stable Graves' hyperthyroidism if no progression to ophthalmopathy occurred over 18 months of follow-up. Hyperthyroidism patients were newly diagnosed, had a disease duration of under 2 months, and were aged 18 to 65 years. Patients with uncontrolled infections, other autoimmune diseases, pregnancy or lactation were excluded. Clinical symptoms, serum thyroxine and TRAb, thyroid ultrasound, and orbital computed tomography formed the basis for the diagnoses. For the first round of RT-PCR on the TCR CDR3, the HTBI primer set was used together with the Qiagen OneStep RT-PCR kit. Most expanded thyroid clonotypes (frequency above 0.001) were also detected in blood, a finding suggesting that blood repertoires may reflect thyroid immune responses. Ophthalmopathy was separated from stable hyperthyroidism by a 13 V-J signature model, with just over 85% sensitivity and roughly 84% specificity obtained in cross-validation and 80%/75% obtained in testing. During validation, the model predicted progression to ophthalmopathy a median of roughly six months ahead of onset, with approximately 71% sensitivity and 72% to 80% specificity. TCR V-J signatures able to tell the groups apart were searched for in a discovery cohort of some 100 patients, of whom more than 40 had Graves' ophthalmopathy and around 58 had stable Graves' hyperthyroidism. Whether ophthalmopathy could be predicted prospectively was tested in an independent validation cohort made up of about 18 hyperthyroidism patients plus 17 patients who later progressed to ophthalmopathy. For training and testing, the 80 to 100 patients in the discovery cohort were randomly divided in a 7:3 ratio. In addition, the study compared T-cell repertoires in thyroid tissue and in blood from about 6 Graves' hyperthyroidism patients. Following sampling, methimazole starting at 30 mg daily was given to hyperthyroidism patients, and high-dose intravenous methylprednisolone was given to ophthalmopathy patients. Libraries were constructed in a second round of multiplex PCR, after which size selection and purification were carried out. Sequencing of the libraries was done on an Illumina HiSeq2000 using paired-end 100 bp reads. SOAPnuke was used to process the raw data, throwing out any read that contained adapters or uncalled bases, had a mean Phred below 15, or lacked an exact constant-primer or identifier match. COPE v1.2.5 was used to merge high-quality paired reads, and clonotypes were defined as unique nucleotide sequences. MiTCR v1.1 was used to align clonotypes to the IMGT TRBV, TRBD and TRBJ reference segments. The analysis included only V-J combinations with a frequency above 0.0001, which together covered more than 99% of the repertoires. The TCS score was defined as F50 (clonal expansion) divided by E x V (chaos), with BLOSUM62-based TCRdist calculated between CDR3 peptides within each V-J. Welch's t-statistics and random forest reduced several hundred V-J features to 10 to 15, which were used in a naive Bayes classifier (R e1071). Sample size was not statistically predetermined, and investigators were not blinded to group allocation. According to the paper, TCR Vbeta CDR3 sequencing was carried out on some 140 peripheral blood samples, which came from under 50 ophthalmopathy, fewer than 80 hyperthyroidism and approximately 17 progressor patients.

This chain is built from TRBV6-1 and TRBJ2-2, with TRBD2 matching 7 junction bases. The receptor's source is a woman between 18 and 29 years old with Graves disease. Donor details come from another sample of the same person, matched by shared clones. The specimen was peripheral blood mononuclear cells (PBMCs), collected at new diagnosis, from a patient treated with antithyroid drugs. The CDR3 sequence is CASTRSGVNTGELFF. The DNA is TGTGCCAGCACCCGAAGCGGGGTGAACACCGGGGAGCTGTTTTTT.